These 21 T cell receptor beta chains came from one sample sequenced in a study of T cell responses to AZD1222 COVID-19 vaccine. Measured with immunoSEQ multiplex PCR; TCRdb has only the in-frame clones, and not every one. This repertoire shows around 84,000 clones, approximately 90% found once; its top ten account for around 29%. The source was peripheral blood, collected on day 0 of AZD1222 vaccination. The origin of the receptors is an adult in good health.

The chain has TRBV15 and TRBJ2-5; D not certain. V lost 0 bases and J lost 4, with 6 bases in between. This CDR3 region has 13 residues. In germline, CDR1 is LNHNV, CDR2 YYDKDF (reference sequence). The chain's CDR3 is CATSREVGETQYF. The CDR3, as DNA: TGTGCCACCAGCAGAGAGGTTGGAGAGACCCAGTACTTC.

The chain employs TRBV5-4 and TRBJ1-4; no reliable D call. V lost 2 bases and J 1 base, leaving 15 bases between the germline ends. This CDR3 has 17 amino acids. CDR1 is SGHNT and CDR2 is YYREEE in the germline V gene (reference sequence). The CDR3 loop is CASSFSWTALTNEKLFF. In DNA, the CDR3 is TGTGCCAGCAGCTTCTCTTGGACGGCTCTAACTAATGAAAAACTGTTTTTT.

V is TRBV11-2 and J is TRBJ2-3; D may be TRBD2 (5 bases). Germline V gene lookup returns CDR1 SGHAT and CDR2 FQNNGV. V lost 0 bases and J 4 bases, leaving 11 bases between the germline ends. The CDR3 totals 15 residues. The CDR3 loop is CASSLDLAGSDTQYF. The DNA for the CDR3 is TGTGCCAGCAGCTTAGATCTGGCGGGTTCAGATACGCAGTATTTT.

V and J are TRBV29-1 and TRBJ2-3; D might be TRBD2 (5 bases). The length of the CDR3 is 12 residues. In germline, CDR1 is SQVTM, CDR2 ANQGSEA. V was cut by 4 bases and J by 0 bases, with 5 bases left in between. The chain's CDR3 is CSVGTSTDTQYF. The CDR3 DNA is TGCAGCGTTGGGACTAGCACAGATACGCAGTATTTT.

The chain joins TRBV2 to TRBJ1-2; D is unresolved. Germline CDR1 is SNHLY and CDR2 is FYNNEI. The CDR3 spans 11 residues. With 11 bases removed from V and 4 bases from J, the gap between germline ends came to 11 bases. The CDR3 here is CAGSEAYGYTF. CDR3 bases: TGTGCCGGCTCCGAAGCCTATGGCTACACCTTC.

The rearrangement links TRBV7-2 to TRBJ2-2, with 7 bases matching TRBD2. CDR3 length: 16 residues. V shed 6 bases and J 0 bases; nucleotides not matched to a gene: 7. Germline CDR1 is SGHTA and CDR2 is FQGNSA. The CDR3 sequence: CASRVSLAANTGELFF. The CDR3 nucleotides read TGTGCCAGCAGAGTCTCCCTAGCGGCGAACACCGGGGAGCTGTTTTTT.

This chain links TRBV2 with TRBJ1-5; D gene uncertain. Germline CDR1 and CDR2: SNHLY and FYNNEI. This CDR3 contains 15 residues. The V end lost 4 bases, the J end lost 2 bases, and 12 bases lay between the germline ends. CDR3 nucleotide sequence: TGTGCCAGCAGTGGGCCGAATCGAGGCAATCAGCCCCAGCATTTT. This codes for CASSGPNRGNQPQHF.

This clone occurred once. J is TRBJ2-3 and V is TRBV21-1; the table's D call, TRBD2, was not checked against the DNA. TRBV21-1 has pseudogene status. This CDR3 is built from 21 residues. The CDR3 DNA is TGTGCCAGCAGCACCCAAATGGGAGGGGCGTGGCGGGAGCAAGGCACAGATACGCAGTATTTT. Translated: CASSTQMGGAWREQGTDTQYF.

This chain links TRBV6-5 with TRBJ2-7; D perhaps matches TRBD2 (5 bases). Germline CDR1 is MNHEY and CDR2 is SVGAGI. Trimming cost V 2 bases and J 3 bases, with 14 bases left between them. The CDR3 extends over 15 amino acids. The CDR3 is CASSYGGSSRYEQYF. CDR3 DNA: TGTGCCAGCAGTTACGGCGGGTCTAGTCGCTACGAGCAGTACTTC.

J is TRBJ1-2 and V is TRBV7-2; D is ambiguous. The length of the CDR3 is 12 residues. V was cut by 3 bases and J by 7 bases, with 9 bases left in between. CDR1 is SGHTA, CDR2 FQGNSA, per germline. The CDR3 reads CASSFRESGYTF. The CDR3 DNA follows: TGTGCCAGCAGCTTCCGGGAATCTGGCTACACCTTC.

The J gene is TRBJ2-7, the V gene TRBV15; 9 bases align to TRBD1. The length of the CDR3 is 15 residues. V lost 3 bases to trimming and J lost 1 base; unmatched junction nucleotides: 4. Germline V gene sequence: CDR1 LNHNV, CDR2 YYDKDF (reference sequence). CDR3 amino acids: CATSRGQGISYEQYF. DNA for the CDR3: TGTGCCACCAGCAGGGGACAGGGAATTTCCTACGAGCAGTACTTC.

J is TRBJ2-5 and V is TRBV5-1; tentative D call: TRBD1 (7 bases). Germline CDR1 and CDR2: SGHRS and YFSETQ. There are 13 residues in the CDR3. V lost 4 bases to trimming and J lost 3 bases, with 10 bases between them. CDR3 amino acids: CASSAGQKETQYF. The CDR3, as DNA: TGCGCCAGCAGCGCGGGACAGAAAGAGACCCAGTACTTC. Looking up the rest from reference TRBV5-1 and TRBJ2-5 gives the full variable domain: KAGVTQTPRYLIKTRGQQVTLSCSPISGHRSVSWYQQTPGQGLQFLFEYFSETQRNKGNFPGRFSGRQFSNSRSEMNVSTLELGDSALYLCASSAGQKETQYFGPGTRLLVL.

V gene TRBV5-4 combines with J gene TRBJ2-7; perhaps TRBD1 as D (6 bases). Germline-derived CDR1 and CDR2 are SGHNT and YYREEE (reference sequence). This CDR3 region has 12 residues. V was clipped by 5 bases and J by 5 bases, with 11 bases between them. The CDR3 sequence is CASSEGVNEQYF. DNA of the CDR3: TGTGCCAGCAGTGAGGGGGTCAACGAGCAGTACTTC.

The gene calls are TRBV25-1 and TRBJ2-1; D not resolved. Trimming shortened V by 1 base and J by 0 bases, and 10 bases separated the two germline ends. This CDR3 is 16 amino acids long. Germline CDR1 is MGHDK and CDR2 is SYGVNS. The chain's CDR3 is CASSELILSSYNEQFF. CDR3 coding DNA: TGTGCCAGCAGTGAATTGATCCTGAGCTCCTACAATGAGCAGTTCTTC.

The chain joins TRBV9 to TRBJ2-7; D ambiguous. Deletions cut 0 bases from V and 7 bases from J, with 11 bases between. Germline assignment: CDR1 SGDLS and CDR2 YYNGEE. The CDR3 extends over 13 amino acids. The CDR3 bases are TGTGCCAGCAGCGTAGTTAGCTCTGGGGAGCAGTACTTC. Protein sequence: CASSVVSSGEQYF. The full variable domain, in which reference TRBV9 and TRBJ2-7 provide the parts outside the CDR3, is DSGVTQTPKHLITATGQRVTLRCSPRSGDLSVYWYQQSLDQGLQFLIQYYNGEERAKGNILERFSAQQFPDLHSELNLSSLELGDSALYFCASSVVSSGEQYFGPGTRLTVT.

This clone appeared a single time. The genes are TRBV5-8 and TRBJ2-5; D might be TRBD1 (5 bases). The CDR3 covers 15 residues. Per the germline V gene, CDR1 is SGHTS and CDR2 is YDEGEE. V dropped 6 bases and J dropped 1 base, with 16 bases sitting between them. CDR3 residues: CASTPLGQSQETQYF. In DNA form, the CDR3 reads TGTGCCAGCACCCCCCTAGGACAAAGCCAAGAGACCCAGTACTTC.

The CDR3 here is CASGQDPSNQPQHF. In DNA, the CDR3 is TGTGCTAGTGGACAGGACCCAAGCAATCAGCCCCAGCATTTT. The chain combines TRBV12-5 with TRBJ1-5, with D maybe TRBD1 (5 bases). Germline assignment: CDR1 LGHNT and CDR2 FRNRAP. Trimming took 6 bases from V and 1 from J, leaving 10 bases between them. There are 14 residues in the CDR3.

V usage is TRBV11-2 and J usage is TRBJ2-1; no reliable D call. CDR3 length equals 13 residues. V dropped 0 bases and J dropped 7 bases, with 7 bases sitting between them. Germline V lookup: CDR1 SGHAT, CDR2 FQNNGV. CDR3 amino acids: CASSLEYPNEQFF. Here the CDR3 DNA reads TGTGCCAGCAGCTTAGAATACCCTAATGAGCAGTTCTTC.

The rearrangement joins TRBV7-2 to TRBJ2-6; D is unresolved. From germline, CDR1 is SGHTA and CDR2 FQGNSA. V lost 2 bases and J 0 bases, leaving 2 bases between the germline ends. The CDR3 covers 14 residues. Written as DNA, the CDR3 is TGTGCCAGCAGCTTAAGCTCTGGGGCCAACGTCCTGACTTTC. This encodes CASSLSSGANVLTF.

J is TRBJ2-3 and V is TRBV29-1, with 7 nucleotides matching TRBD2. V lost 4 bases to trimming and J lost 4 bases; unmatched junction nucleotides: 2. The CDR3 has 12 amino acids. Per the germline V gene, CDR1 is SQVTM and CDR2 is ANQGSEA. The CDR3 DNA reads as TGCAGCGTTGCAGGGAGGGCAGATACGCAGTATTTT. Its translation is CSVAGRADTQYF.

The chain carries TRBV29-1 and TRBJ1-2; D remains ambiguous. CDR3 length: 11 amino acids. The germline V gene encodes CDR1 SQVTM and CDR2 ANQGSEA. Trimming left V 3 bases short and J 7 bases short, with 9 bases between. DNA for the CDR3: TGCAGCGTTGAGGCCAGTATTGGCTACACCTTC. Protein sequence: CSVEASIGYTF.